One and the same sample provided the 14 T cell receptor beta chains below, sequenced in a study of T cell repertoires in cytomegalovirus infection. TCRdb reanalysed the reads using MiXCR and keeps one entry per CDR3 protein. The table shows a few hundred thousand distinct CDR3 sequences, with about a quarter occurring only once. Sequences were obtained from PBMCs. The receptor set was obtained from a human donor in good health (CMV status not recorded). Some clones in this sample may be carry-over from other donors' samples.

This clonotype was seen a few times. The rearrangement uses TRBV6-2 or TRBV6-3 and TRBJ2-7; D perhaps matches TRBD2 (5 bases). V dropped 6 bases and J dropped 2 bases, with 14 bases sitting between them. Germline loops: CDR1 MNHEY, CDR2 SVGEGT. The CDR3 is 14 residues long. The CDR3 is CASSFAGWAYEQYF. CDR3 nucleotides: TGTGCCAGCAGCTTCGCGGGCTGGGCCTACGAGCAGTACTTC.

Concerning this clonotype: This may be a read error, as it is one base from a much larger clone. This chain links TRBV7-2 with TRBJ1-2; D possibly corresponds to TRBD1 (6 bases). CDR3 length equals 13 residues. Trimming took 6 bases from V and 3 from J, leaving 11 bases between them. Per germline, CDR1 SGHTA and CDR2 FQGNSA. The DNA for the CDR3 is TGTGCCAGCAGGGATTACAGGGACTATGGCTACACCTTC. Translating gives CASRDYRDYGYTF.

This clonotype appeared a few times. V is TRBV6-2 or TRBV6-3 and J is TRBJ1-1; TRBD1 matches 10 bases. The CDR3 loop spans 14 amino acids. The V gene's germline CDR1 is MNHEY and CDR2 SVGEGT. The trim removed 6 bases at V and 4 bases at J, leaving 5 bases unmatched. The CDR3 here is CASRRTGGSTEAFF. CDR3 in DNA: TGTGCCAGCAGACGGACAGGGGGGAGCACTGAAGCTTTCTTT.

This clonotype was recorded a few times. The chain couples TRBV12-3 or TRBV12-4 to TRBJ2-3, with TRBD1 matching over 9 bases. J was trimmed by 5 bases and V by 7 bases; bases with no gene match: 13. This CDR3 spans 16 amino acids. The CDR3 is CASNRDRAPLGDTQYF. DNA for the CDR3: TGTGCCAGCAACCGGGACAGGGCCCCGTTGGGAGATACGCAGTATTTT.

The sample holds many counts of this clonotype. The rearrangement joins TRBV12-3 or TRBV12-4 to TRBJ2-6, with 7 nucleotides matching TRBD1. Trimming removed 4 bases from V and 0 bases from J; junction bases left unmatched: 6. CDR3 length: 17 residues. The CDR3: CASSSGTVSSGANVLTF. For the CDR3, the DNA is TGTGCCAGCAGTTCGGGGACAGTCAGCTCTGGGGCCAACGTCCTGACTTTC.

V gene TRBV11-1 combines with J gene TRBJ1-2, with TRBD1 matching over 12 bases. CDR1 and CDR2 from the germline V gene are SGHAT and FQDESV (reference sequence). The CDR3 has 15 residues. Unmatched junction bases numbered 6, after V lost 5 bases and J lost 5 bases. In nucleotides, the CDR3 is TGTGCCAGCAGCCAAGGGACAGGGGGCGGTTATGGCTACACCTTC. Encoded protein: CASSQGTGGGYGYTF.

V usage is TRBV7-3 and J usage is TRBJ1-2; 8 nucleotides line up with TRBD1. V lost 7 bases, J lost 2 bases, and 9 bases stayed unmatched. The CDR3 spans 15 residues. Germline V gives CDR1 SGHTA, CDR2 FQGTGA. The CDR3 loop is CASNLLGQDNYGYTF. CDR3 coding DNA: TGTGCCAGCAACCTCCTGGGACAGGACAACTATGGCTACACCTTC.

V gene TRBV2 combines with J gene TRBJ1-1, with a possible D match to TRBD1 (5 bases). This CDR3 is 13 amino acids long. Germline-derived CDR1 and CDR2 are SNHLY and FYNNEI. V lost 4 bases and J lost 10, with 16 bases in between. The CDR3 bases are TGTGCCAGCAGTGCGGACGCGATTGGGGGAGCTTTCTTT. This sequence encodes CASSADAIGGAFF.

The chain couples TRBV7-8 to TRBJ1-4; D is uncertain. The CDR3 is 13 residues long. CDR1 SGHVS and CDR2 FQNEAQ come from the germline V gene. V shed 4 bases and J shed 8 bases, with 11 bases lying between them. The CDR3 loop is CASSSDYGEKLFF. CDR3 coding DNA: TGTGCCAGCAGCTCAGACTATGGGGAAAAACTGTTTTTT. Using reference TRBV7-8 and TRBJ1-4 for the parts outside the CDR3, the full variable domain is GAGVSQSPRYKVAKRGQDVALRCDPISGHVSLFWYQQALGQGPEFLTYFQNEAQLDKSGLPSDRFFAERPEGSVSTLKIQRTQQEDSAVYLCASSSDYGEKLFFGSGTQLSVL.

The genes are TRBV6-1 and TRBJ2-1; D may match TRBD1 or TRBD2 (5 bases each). Trimming stripped 5 bases from V and 9 bases from J, with 14 bases between. Germline lookup yields CDR1 MNHNS and CDR2 SASEGT. The CDR3 extends over 13 amino acids. CDR3 nucleotides: TGTGCCAGCAGTCCGGGACGTATGGGTGAGCAGTTCTTC. This codes for CASSPGRMGEQFF.

This clonotype was observed a few times. This chain joins TRBV15 and TRBJ2-5; 9 bases fit TRBD2. Germline loops: CDR1 LNHNV, CDR2 YYDKDF (reference sequence). CDR3 length equals 17 residues. The V and J ends lost 0 bases and 4 bases, in that order; junction bases with no gene match: 9. The CDR3 spells CATSREGDSGRGETQYF. The CDR3 region has the DNA TGTGCCACCAGCAGAGAAGGTGATAGCGGGAGAGGAGAGACCCAGTACTTC.

This clonotype came up a few times. This chain joins TRBV30 and TRBJ2-1, with a weak D call TRBD2 (5 bases). Trimming left V 6 bases short and J 10 bases short, with 22 bases between. The CDR3 loop spans 14 amino acids. The germline gives CDR1 GTSNPN, CDR2 SVGIG (reference sequence). The CDR3 sequence: CACRCGGPQREQFF. The CDR3 DNA sequence: TGTGCCTGCCGGTGCGGCGGACCACAGCGGGAGCAGTTCTTC.

This clonotype was found many times. The rearrangement uses TRBV7-2 and TRBJ2-1; D gene unclear. Trimming removed 5 bases from V and 4 bases from J, with 9 bases in between. The CDR3 contains 13 residues. Germline CDR1 is SGHTA and CDR2 is FQGNSA. CDR3 nucleotide sequence: TGTGCCAGCAGCACCTACTCGTACAATGAGCAGTTCTTC. It codes for CASSTYSYNEQFF.

This clonotype occurred many times. The V call is TRBV7-8, the J call TRBJ2-7, with 14 bases matching TRBD2. The CDR3 length is 16 residues. V lost 5 bases, J lost 4 bases, and 7 bases stayed unmatched. Germline values: CDR1 SGHVS, CDR2 FQNEAQ. The CDR3 nucleotides are TGTGCCAGCAGCGGGCCCGGGACTAGCGGGAGTTACGAGCAGTACTTC. Its protein is CASSGPGTSGSYEQYF.